This TCR beta chain was sequenced during a study of immune evolution from preneoplasia to lung adenocarcinoma. Using immunoSEQ multiplex PCR, the repertoire was profiled, and TCRdb retains in-frame clones only, with some absent. The sample shows approximately 6,200 clones, roughly 80% of them seen only once. The V end lost 1 base, the J end lost 2 bases, and 11 bases lay between the germline ends. The CDR3 length is 15 residues. From germline, CDR1 is SGHVS and CDR2 FQNEAQ. This TCR was sampled from a person between 45 and 75 years old with lung adenocarcinoma. This chain uses TRBV7-8 with TRBJ1-2; D might be TRBD1 (6 bases). Sequenced sample: FFPE minimally invasive lung adenocarcinoma tissue. The CDR3 region is CASSLVGGQNYGYTF. The DNA of the CDR3 is TGTGCCAGCAGCTTAGTTGGGGGGCAGAACTATGGCTACACCTTC. Variable domain in full (rest from reference TRBV7-8 and TRBJ1-2): GAGVSQSPRYKVAKRGQDVALRCDPISGHVSLFWYQQALGQGPEFLTYFQNEAQLDKSGLPSDRFFAERPEGSVSTLKIQRTQQEDSAVYLCASSLVGGQNYGYTFGSGTRLTVV.